This passage covers 18 T cell receptor beta chains from one sample sequenced in a study of cytomegalovirus exposure and HLA in healthy donors. PCR used 60 Vbeta primers and 13 Jbeta primers. The table came from immunoSEQ multiplex PCR; TCRdb's copy has only in-frame clones and leaves some out. The sample shows roughly 100,000 clones, 60% to 75% of them seen only once. The material sequenced was PBMCs. These receptors were obtained from a man aged 35 to 55 in good health and CMV-seropositive.

The chain recombines TRBV21-1 with TRBJ2-7; TRBD2, the D gene given by the table, was not confirmed from the DNA. TRBV21-1 is recorded as a pseudogene. CDR3 size: 15 residues. CDR3 nucleotides: TGTGCCAGCAGCGAAAGAGAAATGGCGGAGTACGAGCAGTACGTC. It codes for CASSEREMAEYEQYV.

The CDR3 protein is CASSSGTAPDGYTF. The CDR3 coding sequence is TGTGCCAGCAGCTCCGGGACAGCGCCCGATGGCTACACCTTC. The gene calls are TRBV27 and TRBJ1-2, with TRBD1 matching 7 bases. The CDR3 extends over 14 amino acids. The trim removed 6 bases at V and 6 bases at J, leaving 10 bases unmatched. From germline, CDR1 is MNHEY and CDR2 SMNVEV (reference sequence).

This CDR3 is CASSGGYGYTF. CDR3 nucleotide sequence: TGCGCCAGCAGTGGAGGCTATGGCTACACCTTC. The chain carries TRBV5-1 and TRBJ1-2; D gene uncertain. The CDR3 is 11 amino acids. V was cut by 5 bases and J by 4 bases, with 6 bases left in between. Per germline, CDR1 SGHRS and CDR2 YFSETQ.

The rearrangement uses TRBV2 and TRBJ1-5, with TRBD1 matching 9 bases. Germline values: CDR1 SNHLY, CDR2 FYNNEI. The CDR3 is made up of 15 amino acids. The V segment lost 4 bases and the J segment 7 bases; nucleotides outside the gene matches: 8. CDR3 coding DNA: TGTGCCAGCAGTGTCACCCGGACAGGGGAACAGCCCCAGCATTTT. The encoded protein is CASSVTRTGEQPQHF.

This chain connects TRBV30 to TRBJ2-7; 10 bases match TRBD2. The CDR3 extends over 13 amino acids. Germline CDR1 and CDR2: GTSNPN and SVGIG (reference sequence). V trimming: 6 bases; J trimming: 0 bases; junction bases outside the gene matches: 2. CDR3 DNA: TGTGCCTGTAGCGGGGGGAGCTCCTACGAGCAGTACTTC. Protein product: CACSGGSSYEQYF. The entire variable domain, with the rest obtained from reference TRBV30 and TRBJ2-7, is as follows: SQTIHQWPATLVQPVGSPLSLECTVEGTSNPNLYWYRQAAGRGLQLLFYSVGIGQISSEVPQNLSASRPQDRQFILSSKKLLLSDSGFYLCACSGGSSYEQYFGPGTRLTVT.

This sequence joins TRBV5-1 and TRBJ1-5; 7 bases align to TRBD1. Germline CDR1 is SGHRS and CDR2 is YFSETQ. The CDR3 runs 15 residues. Trimming cost V 0 bases and J 7 bases; bases outside gene matches: 7. The CDR3 DNA reads as TGCGCCAGCAGCTTGGGAGACAGGGCCTCCCAGCCCCAGCATTTT. Encoded protein: CASSLGDRASQPQHF.

This clone has only one observation. The gene calls are TRBV6-1 and TRBJ2-7; tentatively, D is TRBD1 (5 bases). The CDR3 extends over 13 amino acids. Looked up from germline, CDR1 is MNHNS and CDR2 is SASEGT. V was shortened by 2 bases and J by 1 base, with 6 bases between the two germline ends. The CDR3, as DNA: TGTGCCAGCAGTGAAAGGACATCCTACGAGCAGTACTTC. Translation gives CASSERTSYEQYF.

This clone was counted only a few times. J is TRBJ2-2 and V is TRBV4-1, with a possible D match to TRBD2 (6 bases). The CDR3 has 15 amino acids. Trimming removed 5 bases from V and 2 bases from J, with 12 bases in between. Germline V gives CDR1 MGHRA, CDR2 YSYEKL. For the CDR3, the DNA is TGCGCCAGCAGCGGAGCGGGTCTAAACACCGGGGAGCTGTTTTTT. Translating it yields CASSGAGLNTGELFF.

This clone has more than one count but fewer than ten. The chain carries TRBV2 and TRBJ2-1; 7 nucleotides align to TRBD2. With V trimmed by 4 bases and J by 4 bases, 10 bases remained unmatched. Germline V lookup: CDR1 SNHLY, CDR2 FYNNEI. CDR3 length equals 16 residues. The CDR3 region is CASSVGRTSSYNEQFF. CDR3 nucleotides: TGTGCCAGCAGTGTAGGTAGGACTAGTTCATACAATGAGCAGTTCTTC.

V gene TRBV4-1 combines with J gene TRBJ1-1, with D perhaps TRBD1 (6 bases). The V gene's germline CDR1 is MGHRA and CDR2 YSYEKL. There are 17 residues in the CDR3. The V gene lost 0 bases and the J gene lost 0 bases, with 14 bases spanning the gap. CDR3 in DNA: TGCGCCAGCAGCCAAGATCCGGGGGGGGGCTTGAACACTGAAGCTTTCTTT. The encoded protein is CASSQDPGGGLNTEAFF.

The chain uses TRBV4-1 and TRBJ2-2; 11 bases line up with TRBD2. The CDR3 consists of 20 residues. Germline CDR1 and CDR2: MGHRA and YSYEKL. Trimming at V came to 0 bases and at J to 4 bases, leaving 13 bases not matched to a gene. As DNA, the CDR3 is TGCGCCAGCAGCCAAGATGCTCTAGCGGGAGGTCCGTGGGGCACCGGGGAGCTGTTTTTT. Its protein is CASSQDALAGGPWGTGELFF.

V usage is TRBV11-2 and J usage is TRBJ2-2; 10 bases fit TRBD2. V lost 7 bases and J lost 5; bases outside the gene matches: 10. Germline assignment: CDR1 SGHAT and CDR2 FQNNGV. The CDR3 totals 16 residues. The CDR3 spells CASTVAGGVRTGELFF. The DNA of the CDR3 is TGTGCCAGCACCGTAGCGGGGGGAGTTCGAACCGGGGAGCTGTTTTTT.

The rearrangement uses TRBV7-8 and TRBJ1-2; 8 positions match TRBD1. The germline gives CDR1 SGHVS, CDR2 FQNEAQ. The CDR3 is made up of 14 amino acids. J lost 6 bases, V lost 1 base, and 4 bases had no gene match. In nucleotides, the CDR3 is TGTGCCAGCAGCTTAGTTCAGGGGGCGGATGGCTACACCTTC. It specifies CASSLVQGADGYTF.

CDR3 DNA: TGCGCCAGCAGCCTCGCGACAGGGGGCCTCACAGATACGCAGTATTTT. Its translation is CASSLATGGLTDTQYF. The V gene is TRBV10-2, the J gene TRBJ2-3, with 10 positions matching TRBD1. This CDR3 spans 16 amino acids. V lost 6 bases to trimming and J lost 2 bases; unmatched junction nucleotides: 8. Germline V lookup: CDR1 WSHSY, CDR2 SAAADI.

A single count supports this clone. The CDR3 DNA is TGTGCCAGCAGTTACTCACGCGGAGCGGGAGGAGTCGAGCAGTACTTC. It encodes CASSYSRGAGGVEQYF. The V and J genes are TRBV6-5 and TRBJ2-7; TRBD2 matches at 9 bases. The germline V gene has CDR1 MNHEY and CDR2 SVGAGI. The CDR3 spans 16 residues. J gave up 6 bases and V 0 bases, and 9 bases lay outside the gene matches.

The chain recombines TRBV11-3 with TRBJ2-3, with 10 bases fitting TRBD2. The CDR3 sequence is 16 residues long. In germline, CDR1 is SGHNT, CDR2 YENEEA. J was trimmed by 4 bases and V by 1 base; bases with no gene match: 5. As DNA, the CDR3 is TGTGCCAGCAGCTTAGGCCAGCGGGAGGGCCCAGATACGCAGTATTTT. It codes for CASSLGQREGPDTQYF.

V gene TRBV7-8 combines with J gene TRBJ2-1, with 12 bases lining up with TRBD2. Looked up from germline, CDR1 is SGHVS and CDR2 is FQNEAQ. V lost 5 bases to trimming and J lost 6 bases; unmatched junction nucleotides: 5. This CDR3 has 15 residues. CDR3 sequence reads: CASSRLAGVGNEQFF. CDR3 sequence (DNA): TGTGCCAGCAGCCGACTAGCGGGAGTTGGCAATGAGCAGTTCTTC.

V and J are TRBV7-8 and TRBJ2-3; possible D gene TRBD1, 5 bases. CDR1 and CDR2 (germline): SGHVS, FQNEAQ. This CDR3 contains 15 residues. With 2 bases removed from V and 2 bases from J, the gap between germline ends came to 11 bases. CDR3 sequence: CASSLLSRDTDTQYF. CDR3 DNA sequence: TGTGCCAGCAGCTTATTGTCCAGGGACACAGATACGCAGTATTTT.